The 13 T cell receptor beta chains listed next were all sequenced from one sample in a study of cytotoxic CD8 clonotypes in ibrutinib-treated CLL. Libraries were prepared by immunoSEQ multiplex PCR; TCRdb keeps only in-frame clonotypes and omits some of them. The sample includes approximately 74,000 clones, around 80% of them seen just once. Here the sequenced sample was PBMCs, taken at disease progression, from a patient treated with ibrutinib. These receptors all stem from a human donor with chronic lymphocytic leukemia.

The V and J genes are TRBV25-1 and TRBJ2-3; D is undetermined. Trimming shortened V by 1 base and J by 6 bases, and 11 bases separated the two germline ends. The CDR3 is 14 residues long. Per the germline V gene, CDR1 is MGHDK and CDR2 is SYGVNS. Here the CDR3 reads CASSEWLVQDTQYF. The CDR3 coding sequence is TGTGCCAGCAGTGAATGGCTTGTGCAGGATACGCAGTATTTT.

The chain uses TRBV5-1 and TRBJ2-2; 7 nucleotides align to TRBD1. J was trimmed by 9 bases and V by 4 bases; bases with no gene match: 9. Per the germline V gene, CDR1 is SGHRS and CDR2 is YFSETQ. The CDR3 is made up of 14 amino acids. CDR3 coding DNA: TGCGCCAGCAGCCCACACAGGGGCACTAGGGAGCTGTTTTTT. This translates into CASSPHRGTRELFF.

The chain has TRBV5-5 and TRBJ1-1; a possible D gene is TRBD1 (5 bases). The V end lost 4 bases, the J end lost 3 bases, and 16 bases lay between the germline ends. The CDR3 is 15 amino acids. Germline V gene lookup returns CDR1 SGHKS and CDR2 YYEKEE (reference sequence). The CDR3 region has the DNA TGTGCCAGCAGCCCGCTCCAGGGAAGGCACACTGAAGCTTTCTTT. Translating it yields CASSPLQGRHTEAFF. The full variable domain, rest sourced from reference TRBV5-5 and TRBJ1-1, is DAGVTQSPTHLIKTRGQQVTLRCSPISGHKSVSWYQQVLGQGPQFIFQYYEKEERGRGNFPDRFSARQFPNYSSELNVNALLLGDSALYLCASSPLQGRHTEAFFGQGTRLTVV.

This rearrangement joins TRBV5-6 to TRBJ1-1, with 7 positions matching TRBD1. Germline V gene lookup returns CDR1 SGHDT and CDR2 YYEEEE. CDR3 length: 14 residues. With 6 bases clipped from V and 4 bases from J, the junction kept 9 bases outside the gene matches. The chain's CDR3 is CASTWRGRGTEAFF. The CDR3 DNA follows: TGTGCCAGCACCTGGAGGGGGCGAGGCACTGAAGCTTTCTTT.

The CDR3 reads CASSLGVNGRDTQYF. The CDR3 nucleotides are TGTGCCAGCAGTTTAGGCGTTAATGGTCGGGATACGCAGTATTTT. The V and J genes are TRBV27 and TRBJ2-3, with D unclear. Trimming took 2 bases from V and 6 from J, leaving 15 bases between them. Germline V gene data show CDR1 as MNHEY and CDR2 as SMNVEV (reference sequence). CDR3 length: 15 residues.

The chain combines TRBV11-3 with TRBJ2-3; 8 nucleotides line up with TRBD1. This CDR3 has 16 amino acids. V shed 5 bases, J shed 1 base, and the junction held 8 bases outside the gene matches. CDR1 is SGHNT and CDR2 is YENEEA in the germline V gene. CDR3 amino acids: CASSKRPGQGTDTQYF. CDR3 DNA sequence: TGTGCCAGCAGCAAAAGACCGGGACAGGGCACAGATACGCAGTATTTT. Filled out from reference TRBV11-3 and TRBJ2-3, the complete variable domain reads EAGVVQSPRYKIIEKKQPVAFWCNPISGHNTLYWYLQNLGQGPELLIRYENEEAVDDSQLPKDRFSAERLKGVDSTLKIQPAELGDSAVYLCASSKRPGQGTDTQYFGPGTRLTVL.

This clone was observed a single time. The conserved final phenylalanine or tryptophan is absent from the CDR3, which likely points to a read error. No DNA is shown, since the ends of the CDR3 on it are uncertain; the CDR3 is the one TCRdb lists. The rearrangement links TRBV5-1 to TRBJ2-7; the table's D call TRBD2 went unverified against the DNA. Both ends counted, the CDR3 spans 13 residues. Per germline, CDR1 SGHRS and CDR2 YFSETQ. The CDR3 here is CASSLVGIGELSL.

V usage is TRBV11-1 and J usage is TRBJ1-2; a possible D gene is TRBD1 (6 bases). The ends were cut back, 5 bases at V and 4 bases at J, with 11 bases in the middle. Germline CDR1 and CDR2: SGHAT and FQDESV (reference sequence). This CDR3 is built from 13 residues. CDR3 in amino acids: CASSEAGAYGYTF. The CDR3 DNA reads as TGTGCCAGCAGCGAAGCAGGGGCCTATGGCTACACCTTC.

This chain links TRBV11-2 with TRBJ2-1, with 14 bases matching TRBD2. J was trimmed by 3 bases and V by 6 bases; bases with no gene match: 7. This CDR3 contains 17 residues. Germline values: CDR1 SGHAT, CDR2 FQNNGV. The CDR3 protein is CASRGQGTSGSYNEQFF. The CDR3 nucleotides are TGTGCCAGCAGGGGGCAGGGGACTAGCGGGAGCTACAATGAGCAGTTCTTC.

The gene calls are TRBV7-9 and TRBJ2-5, with D perhaps TRBD2 (5 bases). The V end lost 11 bases, the J end lost 1 base, and 8 bases lay between the germline ends. Per germline, CDR1 SEHNR and CDR2 FQNEAQ (reference sequence). This CDR3 contains 11 residues. The CDR3 protein is CAGGLQETQYF. The CDR3 bases are TGTGCCGGAGGCCTCCAAGAGACCCAGTACTTC.

This clone appeared once. The rearrangement joins TRBV18 to TRBJ1-2; 11 nucleotides align to TRBD1. J was trimmed by 6 bases and V by 6 bases; bases with no gene match: 9. Per germline, CDR1 KGHSH and CDR2 LQKENI. The CDR3 runs 15 residues. The CDR3, as DNA: TGTGCCAGCTCCAACCGGGACAGGGGGAACGATGGCTACACCTTC. Residues: CASSNRDRGNDGYTF.

This clone has a handful of counts. The V and J genes are TRBV27 and TRBJ1-1, with a possible D match to TRBD1 (6 bases). Trimming stripped 2 bases from V and 5 bases from J, with 18 bases between. CDR3 size: 16 residues. Per the germline V gene, CDR1 is MNHEY and CDR2 is SMNVEV (reference sequence). The CDR3 sequence is CASSLTLKRGWTEAFF. As DNA, the CDR3 is TGTGCCAGCAGTTTAACCCTTAAGAGGGGGTGGACTGAAGCTTTCTTT.

The chain employs TRBV4-1 and TRBJ1-2, with 9 bases fitting TRBD1. Germline loops: CDR1 MGHRA, CDR2 YSYEKL. The CDR3 runs 15 residues. The ends lost 6 bases at V and 7 bases at J; junction bases unmatched: 12. The CDR3 nucleotides are TGCGCCAGCAGTCCCGGGACAGGGACAAATGGTGGCTACACCTTC. It yields the protein CASSPGTGTNGGYTF.